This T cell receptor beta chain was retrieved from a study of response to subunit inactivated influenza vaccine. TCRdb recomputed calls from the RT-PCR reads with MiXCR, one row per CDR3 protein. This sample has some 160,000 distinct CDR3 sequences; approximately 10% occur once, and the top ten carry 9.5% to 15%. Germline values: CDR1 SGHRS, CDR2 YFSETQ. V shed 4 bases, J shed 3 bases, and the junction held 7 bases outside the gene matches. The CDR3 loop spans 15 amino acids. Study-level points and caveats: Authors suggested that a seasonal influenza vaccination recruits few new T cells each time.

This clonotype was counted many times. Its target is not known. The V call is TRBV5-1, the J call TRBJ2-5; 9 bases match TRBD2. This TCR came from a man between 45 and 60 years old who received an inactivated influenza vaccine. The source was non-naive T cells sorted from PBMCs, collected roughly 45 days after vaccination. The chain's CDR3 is CASSLRVAGEETQYF. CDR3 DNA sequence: TGCGCCAGCAGCCTAAGGGTAGCGGGGGAAGAGACCCAGTACTTC.